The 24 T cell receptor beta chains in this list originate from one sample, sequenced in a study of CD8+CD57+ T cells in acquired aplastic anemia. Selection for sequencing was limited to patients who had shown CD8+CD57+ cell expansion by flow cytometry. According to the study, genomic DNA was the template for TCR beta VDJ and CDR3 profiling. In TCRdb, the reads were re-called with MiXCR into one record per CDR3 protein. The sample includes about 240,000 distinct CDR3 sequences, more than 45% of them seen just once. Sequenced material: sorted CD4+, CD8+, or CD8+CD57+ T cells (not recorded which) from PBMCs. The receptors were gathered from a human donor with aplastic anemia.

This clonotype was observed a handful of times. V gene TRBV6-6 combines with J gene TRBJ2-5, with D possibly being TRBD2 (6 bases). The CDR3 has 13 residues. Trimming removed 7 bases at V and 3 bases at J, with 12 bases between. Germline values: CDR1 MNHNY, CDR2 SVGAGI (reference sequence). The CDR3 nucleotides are TGTGCCAGCATGCACCCGGGGGAAGAGACCCAGTACTTC. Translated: CASMHPGEETQYF.

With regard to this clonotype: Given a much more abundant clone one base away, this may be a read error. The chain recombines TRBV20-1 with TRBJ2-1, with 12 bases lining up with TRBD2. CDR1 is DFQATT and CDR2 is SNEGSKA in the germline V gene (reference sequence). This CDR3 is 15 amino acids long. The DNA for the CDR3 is TGCAGTGCTACACTAGCGGGAGGATCCTACAATAAGCAGTTCTTC. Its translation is CSATLAGGSYNKQFF.

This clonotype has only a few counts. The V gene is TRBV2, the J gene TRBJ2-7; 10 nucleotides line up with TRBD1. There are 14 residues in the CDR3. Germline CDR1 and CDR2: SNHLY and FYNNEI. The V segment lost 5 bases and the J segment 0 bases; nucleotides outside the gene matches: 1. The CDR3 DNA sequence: TGTGCCAGCAGTCGGACAGGGGGCTCCTACGAGCAGTACTTC. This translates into CASSRTGGSYEQYF.

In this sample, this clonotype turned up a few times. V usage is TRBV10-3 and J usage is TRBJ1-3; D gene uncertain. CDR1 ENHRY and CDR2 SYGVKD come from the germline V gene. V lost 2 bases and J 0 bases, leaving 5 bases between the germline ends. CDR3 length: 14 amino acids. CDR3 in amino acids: CAISENGSGNTIYF. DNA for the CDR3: TGTGCCATCAGTGAGAATGGCTCTGGAAACACCATATATTTT.

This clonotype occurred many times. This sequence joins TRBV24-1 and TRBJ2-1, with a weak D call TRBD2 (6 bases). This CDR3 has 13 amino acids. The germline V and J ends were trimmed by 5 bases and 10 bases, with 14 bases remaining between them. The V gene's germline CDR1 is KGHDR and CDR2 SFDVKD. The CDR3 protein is CATSADSSGEQFF. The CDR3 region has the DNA TGTGCCACCAGTGCCGATTCCAGCGGGGAGCAGTTCTTC.

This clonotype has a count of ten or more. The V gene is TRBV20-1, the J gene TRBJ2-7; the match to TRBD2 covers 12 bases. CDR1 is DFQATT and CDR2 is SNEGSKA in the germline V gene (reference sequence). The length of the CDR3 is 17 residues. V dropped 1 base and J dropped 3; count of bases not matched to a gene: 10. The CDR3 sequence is CSARALAGGPFGYEQYF. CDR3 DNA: TGCAGTGCTAGAGCGCTAGCGGGGGGGCCGTTTGGCTACGAGCAGTACTTC.

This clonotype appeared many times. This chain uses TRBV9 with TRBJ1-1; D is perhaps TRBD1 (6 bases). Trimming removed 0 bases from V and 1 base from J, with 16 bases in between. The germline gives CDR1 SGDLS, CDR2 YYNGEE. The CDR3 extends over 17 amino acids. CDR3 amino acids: CASSVEGLAGANTEAFF. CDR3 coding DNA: TGTGCCAGCAGCGTAGAAGGGCTCGCGGGGGCGAACACTGAAGCTTTCTTT. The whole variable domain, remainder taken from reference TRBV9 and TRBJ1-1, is DSGVTQTPKHLITATGQRVTLRCSPRSGDLSVYWYQQSLDQGLQFLIQYYNGEERAKGNILERFSAQQFPDLHSELNLSSLELGDSALYFCASSVEGLAGANTEAFFGQGTRLTVV.

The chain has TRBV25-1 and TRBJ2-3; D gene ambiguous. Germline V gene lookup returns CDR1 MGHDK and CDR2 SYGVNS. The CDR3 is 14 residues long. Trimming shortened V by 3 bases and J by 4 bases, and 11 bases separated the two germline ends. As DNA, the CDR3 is TGTGCCAGCAGTGACCCCTCGGTTGCAGATACGCAGTATTTT. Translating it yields CASSDPSVADTQYF. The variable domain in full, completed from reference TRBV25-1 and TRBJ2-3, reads EADIYQTPRYLVIGTGKKITLECSQTMGHDKMYWYQQDPGMELHLIHYSYGVNSTEKGDLSSESTVSRIRTEHFPLTLESARPSHTSQYLCASSDPSVADTQYFGPGTRLTVL.

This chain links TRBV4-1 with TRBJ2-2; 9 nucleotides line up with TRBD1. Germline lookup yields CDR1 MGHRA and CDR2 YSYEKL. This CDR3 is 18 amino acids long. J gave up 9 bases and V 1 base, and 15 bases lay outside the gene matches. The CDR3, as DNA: TGCGCCAGCAGCCAAGCCACAGGGGACAGGGAGGGTTTCCGGGAGCTGTTTTTT. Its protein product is CASSQATGDREGFRELFF.

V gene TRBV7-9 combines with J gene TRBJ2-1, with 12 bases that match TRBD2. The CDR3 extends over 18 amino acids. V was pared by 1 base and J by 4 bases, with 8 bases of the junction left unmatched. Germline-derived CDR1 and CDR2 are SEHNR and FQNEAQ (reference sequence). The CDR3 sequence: CASSLVLGLAGSYNEQFF. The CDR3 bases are TGTGCCAGCAGCTTAGTCCTAGGACTAGCGGGGTCTTACAATGAGCAGTTCTTC.

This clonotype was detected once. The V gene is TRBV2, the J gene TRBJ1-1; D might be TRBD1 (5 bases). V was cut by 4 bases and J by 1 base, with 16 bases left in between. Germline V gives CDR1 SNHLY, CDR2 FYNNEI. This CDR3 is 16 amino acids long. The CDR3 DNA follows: TGTGCCAGCAGTGGAGCCATCAGGGACTCGAACACTGAAGCTTTCTTT. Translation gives CASSGAIRDSNTEAFF.

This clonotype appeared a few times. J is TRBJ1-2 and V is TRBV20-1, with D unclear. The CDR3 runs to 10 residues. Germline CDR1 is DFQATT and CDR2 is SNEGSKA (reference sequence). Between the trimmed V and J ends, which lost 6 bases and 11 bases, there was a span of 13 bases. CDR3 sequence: CSAGDKNYTF. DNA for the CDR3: TGCAGTGCGGGAGATAAGAATTACACCTTC.

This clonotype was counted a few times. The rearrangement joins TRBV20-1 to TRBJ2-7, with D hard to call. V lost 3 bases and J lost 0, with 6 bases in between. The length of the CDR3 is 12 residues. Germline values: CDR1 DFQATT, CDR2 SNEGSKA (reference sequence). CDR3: CSASQSSYEQYF. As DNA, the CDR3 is TGCAGTGCTAGCCAGAGCTCCTACGAGCAGTACTTC.

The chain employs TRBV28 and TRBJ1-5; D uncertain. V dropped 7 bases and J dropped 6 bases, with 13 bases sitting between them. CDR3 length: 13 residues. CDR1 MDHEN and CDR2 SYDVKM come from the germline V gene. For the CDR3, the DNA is TGTGCCAGCACCCTCGAGGGTGTTCAGCCCCAGCATTTT. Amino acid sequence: CASTLEGVQPQHF. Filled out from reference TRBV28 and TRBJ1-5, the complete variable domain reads DVKVTQSSRYLVKRTGEKVFLECVQDMDHENMFWYRQDPGLGLRLIYFSYDVKMKEKGDIPEGYSVSREKKERFSLILESASTNQTSMYLCASTLEGVQPQHFGDGTRLSIL.

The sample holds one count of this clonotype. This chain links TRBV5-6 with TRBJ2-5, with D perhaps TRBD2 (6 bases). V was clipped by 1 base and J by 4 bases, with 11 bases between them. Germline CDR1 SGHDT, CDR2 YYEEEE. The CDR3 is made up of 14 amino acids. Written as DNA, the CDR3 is TGTGCCAGCAGCTTGATGATGGGGGGAGAGACCCAGTACTTC. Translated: CASSLMMGGETQYF. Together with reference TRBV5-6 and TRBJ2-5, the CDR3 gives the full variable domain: DAGVTQSPTHLIKTRGQQVTLRCSPKSGHDTVSWYQQALGQGPQFIFQYYEEEERQRGNFPDRFSGHQFPNYSSELNVNALLLGDSALYLCASSLMMGGETQYFGPGTRLLVL.

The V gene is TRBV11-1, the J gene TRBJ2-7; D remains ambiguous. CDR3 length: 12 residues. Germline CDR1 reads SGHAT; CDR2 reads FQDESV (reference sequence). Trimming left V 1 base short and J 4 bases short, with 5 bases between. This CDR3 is CASSLEFYEQYF. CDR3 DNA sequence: TGTGCCAGCAGCTTAGAGTTTTACGAGCAGTACTTC.

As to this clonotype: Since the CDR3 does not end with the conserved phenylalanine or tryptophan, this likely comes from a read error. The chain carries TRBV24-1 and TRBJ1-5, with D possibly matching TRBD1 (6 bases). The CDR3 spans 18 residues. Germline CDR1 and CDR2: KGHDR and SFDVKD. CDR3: CATSDLETGLYSSQPQHS. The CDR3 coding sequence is TGTGCCACCAGTGATTTGGAGACAGGTTTGTATAGCAGTCAGCCCCAGCATTCT.

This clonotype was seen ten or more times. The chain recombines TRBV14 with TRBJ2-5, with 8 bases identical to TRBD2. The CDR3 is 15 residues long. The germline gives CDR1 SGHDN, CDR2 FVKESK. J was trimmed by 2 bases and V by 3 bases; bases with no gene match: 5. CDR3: CASSHAGGSQETQYF. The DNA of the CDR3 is TGTGCCAGCAGCCATGCGGGGGGATCACAAGAGACCCAGTACTTC.

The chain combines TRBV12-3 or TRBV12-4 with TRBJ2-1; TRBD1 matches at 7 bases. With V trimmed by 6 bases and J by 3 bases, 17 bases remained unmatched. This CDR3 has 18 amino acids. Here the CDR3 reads CASSPPNRQGPNYNEQFF. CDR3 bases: TGTGCCAGCAGCCCGCCTAATCGACAGGGACCCAACTACAATGAGCAGTTCTTC.

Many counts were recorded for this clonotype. CDR3 nucleotide sequence: TGTGCCAGTAGTATACAGAGGGGGTCCTCCACTGAAGCTTTCTTT. Protein: CASSIQRGSSTEAFF. The chain couples TRBV19 to TRBJ1-1; TRBD1 might be the D (6 bases). Germline assignment: CDR1 LNHDA and CDR2 SQIVND (reference sequence). Trimming took off 2 bases at V and 4 bases at J, with 14 bases between the two ends. This CDR3 comprises 15 residues.

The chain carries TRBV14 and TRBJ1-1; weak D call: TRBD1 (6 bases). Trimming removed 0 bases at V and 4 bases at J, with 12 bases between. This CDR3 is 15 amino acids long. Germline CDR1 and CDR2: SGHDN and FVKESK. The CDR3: CASSQEEGGGTEAFF. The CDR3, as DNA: TGTGCCAGCAGCCAAGAGGAGGGGGGAGGCACTGAAGCTTTCTTT.

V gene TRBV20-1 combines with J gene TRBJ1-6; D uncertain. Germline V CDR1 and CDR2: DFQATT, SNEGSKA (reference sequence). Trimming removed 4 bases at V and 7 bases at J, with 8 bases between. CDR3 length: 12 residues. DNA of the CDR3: TGCAGTGCTACCTCAGGAAATTCACCCCTCCACTTT. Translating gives CSATSGNSPLHF.

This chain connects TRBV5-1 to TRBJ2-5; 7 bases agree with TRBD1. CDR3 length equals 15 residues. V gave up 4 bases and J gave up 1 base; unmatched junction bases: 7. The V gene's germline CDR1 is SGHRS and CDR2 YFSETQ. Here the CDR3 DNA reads TGCGCCAGCAGCATTTCAGGACAGGTCCAAGAGACCCAGTACTTC. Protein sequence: CASSISGQVQETQYF.

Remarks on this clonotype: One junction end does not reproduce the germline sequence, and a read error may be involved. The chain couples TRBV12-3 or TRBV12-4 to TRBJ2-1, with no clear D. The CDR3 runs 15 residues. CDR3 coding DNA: TGCGCCAGCAGTATGCGCTTTGCGGACTACAATGAGCAGTTCTTC. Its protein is CASSMRFADYNEQFF.